The rows below give T cell receptor beta chains drawn from one sample of a study of CD8+ T cells in alopecia areata. Assay: immunoSEQ multiplex PCR; the TCRdb copy retains only in-frame clones and omits some. Among around 100,000 clones listed, roughly three fifths were seen once. The sequencing here drew on CD8+ T cells sorted from blood, taken at week 24, from a patient treated with tofacitinib. These receptor sequences come from a human donor with alopecia areata. Each CDR3 is given with its conserved first and last residue.

v_call	j_call	cdr3_aa
TRBV6-5	TRBJ2-7	CASSYARTGGYEQYF
TRBV7-9	TRBJ2-7	CASSGTYEQYF
TRBV6-1	TRBJ2-2	CASSEGAGGNTGELFF
TRBV21-1	TRBJ2-5	CASSKIAGARETQYF
TRBV7-9	TRBJ1-4	CASSLITGGVEKLFF
TRBV25-1	TRBJ2-7	CASSQGARGEQYF
TRBV15	TRBJ1-5	CATSRDHPTSNQPQHF
TRBV6-5	TRBJ1-1	CASSPQGTEAFF
TRBV29-1	TRBJ2-7	CSVHTHTGVHREQYF
TRBV7-8	TRBJ1-3	CASSLGTGESYTIYF
TRBV6-5	TRBJ2-2	CASSYSTSRGSGELFF
TRBV15	TRBJ2-7	CATSPIRDRGTYEQYF
TRBV5-4	TRBJ1-2	CASSSPGQGNGYTF
TRBV10-3	TRBJ2-7	CATTTGNYEQYF
TRBV4-3	TRBJ2-3	CASSQGTGGPDTQYF
TRBV4-1	TRBJ2-7	CASSQGSGGTYEQYF
TRBV2	TRBJ2-7	CASREQRTGAYEQYF
TRBV29-1	TRBJ1-2	CSVEGTGALDYGYTF
TRBV30	TRBJ1-5	CAWSVPGDNQPQHF
TRBV29-1	TRBJ2-1	CSVGDGGQFF
TRBV27	TRBJ2-1	CASSLTAGNNEQFF
TRBV27	TRBJ1-1	CASRDRDATEAFF
TRBV10-3	TRBJ2-7	CAIGVIASRPYEQYF
TRBV4-3	TRBJ2-7	CASSPYGGGIDEQYF
TRBV11-2	TRBJ1-1	CASSLGGQGFGTEAFF
TRBV4-1	TRBJ2-7	CASSQAPGRGHEQYF
TRBV29-1	TRBJ1-1	CSARREQGEAFF
TRBV5-6	TRBJ1-1	CASSFYRGRTEAFF
TRBV5-6	TRBJ2-6	CASSLEVADFSGANVLTF